This passage covers 21 T cell receptor beta chains from one sample sequenced in a study of T cell changes during pregnancy in multiple sclerosis. Profiled with immunoSEQ multiplex PCR; TCRdb holds only in-frame clones, not every one. The sample contains about 83,000 clones, 90% to 95% of which appear only once. The material was peripheral blood, obtained in the second trimester of pregnancy. The receptors shown here come from a female donor with multiple sclerosis, enrolled in a pregnancy study.

The chain joins TRBV6-5 to TRBJ1-1; 8 positions match TRBD1. Germline-derived CDR1 and CDR2 are MNHEY and SVGAGI. J lost 7 bases, V lost 2 bases, and 6 bases had no gene match. This CDR3 is built from 14 residues. This chain's CDR3 is CASSYGTGSFEAFF. In DNA form, the CDR3 reads TGTGCCAGCAGTTACGGGACAGGCTCATTTGAAGCTTTCTTT.

The CDR3 nucleotides read TGTGCCAGCAGCCGTAGCACCGGGAGCTCCTACAATGAGCAGTTCTTC. Its protein product is CASSRSTGSSYNEQFF. The chain employs TRBV5-5 and TRBJ2-1; tentatively, D is TRBD2 (6 bases). The CDR3 totals 16 residues. Trimming left V 4 bases short and J 0 bases short, with 14 bases between. Germline values: CDR1 SGHKS, CDR2 YYEKEE (reference sequence).

The chain uses TRBV4-3 and TRBJ2-5; tentative D call: TRBD1 (6 bases). The CDR3 is made up of 16 amino acids. Between the trimmed V and J ends, which lost 4 bases and 4 bases, there was a span of 19 bases. In germline, CDR1 is LGHNA, CDR2 YSLEER. The DNA of the CDR3 is TGCGCCAGCAGCCTAGGGATACAGGGAACATCAGAGACCCAGTACTTC. It translates to CASSLGIQGTSETQYF.

The chain couples TRBV29-1 to TRBJ2-1; perhaps TRBD1 as D (7 bases). V lost 7 bases and J 7 bases, leaving 17 bases between the germline ends. The CDR3 runs to 13 residues. The germline V gene has CDR1 SQVTM and CDR2 ANQGSEA. The chain's CDR3 is CSAGDSGGNEQFF. The CDR3 DNA follows: TGCAGCGCCGGGGACAGTGGGGGGAATGAGCAGTTCTTC.

The chain is built from TRBV27 and TRBJ1-5, with TRBD1 as a possible D gene (6 bases). The CDR3 spans 15 residues. The germline V gene encodes CDR1 MNHEY and CDR2 SMNVEV (reference sequence). V lost 5 bases and J 0 bases, leaving 11 bases between the germline ends. In DNA, the CDR3 is TGTGCCAGCAGTCTTCAGGGGAATAGCAATCAGCCCCAGCATTTT. Translated, it gives CASSLQGNSNQPQHF.

J is TRBJ2-3 and V is TRBV25-1; possibly TRBD2 for D (7 bases). The CDR3 runs to 16 residues. Trimming pared 1 base from V and 5 bases from J, leaving 16 bases between. Germline lookup yields CDR1 MGHDK and CDR2 SYGVNS. CDR3 sequence: CASSESGRGSRDTQYF. The CDR3 nucleotides read TGTGCCAGCAGTGAATCAGGGAGGGGGAGCCGAGATACGCAGTATTTT.

The V and J genes are TRBV5-5 and TRBJ2-1, with 8 positions matching TRBD2. Germline lookup yields CDR1 SGHKS and CDR2 YYEKEE (reference sequence). The CDR3 has 15 residues. Germline trimming cut 0 bases from V and 8 bases from J; bases unmatched to any gene: 7. The CDR3 nucleotides read TGTGCCAGCAGCTTGGGCAGCGGGAGCCAACATGAGCAGTTCTTC. Protein product: CASSLGSGSQHEQFF. The full variable domain, with the rest looked up from reference TRBV5-5 and TRBJ2-1, is DAGVTQSPTHLIKTRGQQVTLRCSPISGHKSVSWYQQVLGQGPQFIFQYYEKEERGRGNFPDRFSARQFPNYSSELNVNALLLGDSALYLCASSLGSGSQHEQFFGPGTRLTVL.

V usage is TRBV15 and J usage is TRBJ2-5; a weak D match, TRBD2 (5 bases). The V end lost 5 bases, the J end lost 5 bases, and 21 bases lay between the germline ends. The CDR3 loop spans 16 amino acids. Germline V gene lookup returns CDR1 LNHNV and CDR2 YYDKDF (reference sequence). Here the CDR3 DNA reads TGTGCCACCAGCCCAACGATCGGGTTCCCGGGGGAGACCCAGTACTTC. The encoded protein is CATSPTIGFPGETQYF. Complete variable domain (other parts from reference TRBV15 and TRBJ2-5): DAMVIQNPRYQVTQFGKPVTLSCSQTLNHNVMYWYQQKSSQAPKLLFHYYDKDFNNEADTPDNFQSRRPNTSFCFLDIRSPGLGDTAMYLCATSPTIGFPGETQYFGPGTRLLVL.

The chain combines TRBV6-1 with TRBJ2-7; D unresolved. This CDR3 comprises 14 residues. Germline values: CDR1 MNHNS, CDR2 SASEGT. The V gene lost 5 bases and the J gene lost 0 bases, with 11 bases spanning the gap. The CDR3 reads CASSLRRSSYEQYF. CDR3 bases: TGTGCCAGCAGTCTGAGGCGAAGCTCCTACGAGCAGTACTTC.

The chain recombines TRBV27 with TRBJ2-7, with 8 nucleotides matching TRBD1. The CDR3 has 14 amino acids. Germline V gives CDR1 MNHEY, CDR2 SMNVEV (reference sequence). V was pared by 2 bases and J by 5 bases, with 5 bases of the junction left unmatched. This CDR3 reads CASSLTDRGHEQYF. CDR3 DNA sequence: TGTGCCAGCAGTTTAACCGACAGGGGTCACGAGCAGTACTTC.

The chain is built from TRBV7-9 and TRBJ1-1; 8 bases match TRBD1. The CDR3 totals 15 residues. Germline CDR1 and CDR2: SEHNR and FQNEAQ (reference sequence). V dropped 2 bases and J dropped 0; count of bases not matched to a gene: 2. The CDR3 is CASSLTGGMNTEAFF. DNA for the CDR3: TGTGCCAGCAGCTTAACAGGGGGGATGAACACTGAAGCTTTCTTT.

CDR3 sequence reads: CAWSETSGSSYNEQFF. As DNA, the CDR3 is TGTGCCTGGAGTGAAACTAGCGGGAGCTCCTACAATGAGCAGTTCTTC. This chain links TRBV30 with TRBJ2-1; TRBD2 matches at 11 bases. Germline-derived CDR1 and CDR2 are GTSNPN and SVGIG (reference sequence). With V trimmed by 1 base and J by 0 bases, 2 bases remained unmatched. The CDR3 runs 16 residues. The full variable domain, its missing parts supplied by reference TRBV30 and TRBJ2-1, is SQTIHQWPATLVQPVGSPLSLECTVEGTSNPNLYWYRQAAGRGLQLLFYSVGIGQISSEVPQNLSASRPQDRQFILSSKKLLLSDSGFYLCAWSETSGSSYNEQFFGPGTRLTVL.

This CDR3 reads CASSLEGGSTSGELFF. For the CDR3, the DNA is TGTGCCAGCAGCTTAGAGGGAGGGAGTACATCCGGGGAGCTGTTTTTT. The chain joins TRBV7-6 to TRBJ2-2; 7 bases align to TRBD2. The CDR3 runs to 16 residues. J was trimmed by 6 bases and V by 1 base; bases with no gene match: 8. CDR1 SGHVS and CDR2 FNYEAQ come from the germline V gene.

The chain joins TRBV27 to TRBJ1-5; maybe TRBD1 (5 bases). With 4 bases removed from V and 6 bases from J, the gap between germline ends came to 13 bases. Germline values: CDR1 MNHEY, CDR2 SMNVEV (reference sequence). This CDR3 has 14 amino acids. The CDR3 sequence is CASSWGGMGQPQHF. Written as DNA, the CDR3 is TGTGCCAGCAGTTGGGGGGGGATGGGTCAGCCCCAGCATTTT.

V gene TRBV6-1 combines with J gene TRBJ1-2; 7 nucleotides line up with TRBD1. J gave up 8 bases and V 4 bases, and 10 bases lay outside the gene matches. Germline CDR1 reads MNHNS; CDR2 reads SASEGT. The CDR3 is 14 residues long. The CDR3 sequence is CASSGDRDIFGYTF. The CDR3 region has the DNA TGTGCCAGCAGTGGAGACAGGGATATTTTCGGCTACACCTTC.

This clone has only one observation. V usage is TRBV2 and J usage is TRBJ2-5, with D hard to call. There are 16 residues in the CDR3. Germline V gives CDR1 SNHLY, CDR2 FYNNEI. V was cut by 8 bases and J by 4 bases, with 23 bases left in between. CDR3 sequence (DNA): TGTGCCAGCCTTAGTGAAACCCCGAAGCCTAGAGAGACCCAGTACTTC. Translating it yields CASLSETPKPRETQYF.

J is TRBJ2-7 and V is TRBV27; no definite D call. V was shortened by 5 bases and J by 0 bases, with 17 bases between the two germline ends. Germline CDR1 and CDR2: MNHEY and SMNVEV (reference sequence). CDR3 size: 16 residues. The CDR3 here is CASSPSWALLSYEQYF. Written as DNA, the CDR3 is TGTGCCAGCAGTCCCTCCTGGGCACTCCTCTCCTACGAGCAGTACTTC.

This chain uses TRBV19 with TRBJ2-3; 8 bases align to TRBD2. V trimming: 3 bases; J trimming: 2 bases; junction bases outside the gene matches: 4. Looked up from germline, CDR1 is LNHDA and CDR2 is SQIVND (reference sequence). The CDR3 is 15 amino acids. This CDR3 is CASSITLADTDTQYF. In DNA form, the CDR3 reads TGTGCCAGTAGTATCACACTAGCGGACACAGATACGCAGTATTTT.

The chain recombines TRBV27 with TRBJ2-1; maybe TRBD1 (6 bases). CDR3 length equals 13 residues. V shed 3 bases and J shed 10 bases, with 13 bases lying between them. Germline CDR1 MNHEY, CDR2 SMNVEV (reference sequence). The CDR3 region is CASSFLTGTEQFF. As DNA, the CDR3 is TGTGCCAGCAGTTTCCTAACCGGGACAGAGCAGTTCTTC.

The V and J genes are TRBV5-6 and TRBJ2-1; D not certain. The CDR3 extends over 12 amino acids. Germline assignment: CDR1 SGHDT and CDR2 YYEEEE. V was trimmed by 2 bases and J by 3 bases, leaving 3 bases between them. In nucleotides, the CDR3 is TGTGCCAGCAGCTTTCGCTACAATGAGCAGTTCTTC. Translation: CASSFRYNEQFF. Full variable domain (outside the CDR3, taken from reference TRBV5-6 and TRBJ2-1): DAGVTQSPTHLIKTRGQQVTLRCSPKSGHDTVSWYQQALGQGPQFIFQYYEEEERQRGNFPDRFSGHQFPNYSSELNVNALLLGDSALYLCASSFRYNEQFFGPGTRLTVL.

The rearrangement joins TRBV10-1 to TRBJ2-2; D perhaps matches TRBD1 (6 bases). Trimming cost V 6 bases and J 4 bases, with 15 bases left between them. The CDR3 spans 15 residues. Germline V gene sequence: CDR1 WNHNN, CDR2 SYGVQD (reference sequence). CDR3 bases: TGCGCCAGCAGCCCCCACCCACAGGGCACCGGGGAGCTGTTTTTT. Protein product: CASSPHPQGTGELFF.